This T cell receptor (beta chain) is from a study of cytomegalovirus exposure and HLA in healthy donors (TCRdb year 2017). At the level of the whole study: An earlier analysis of approximately 600 of the donors reported about 250 Gb of sequence data and about 100 million unique TCR beta sequences from 150 million to 200 million T cells. Roughly 300 gigabases of sequencing data and approximately 85 million unique TCR sequences were included in an early release covering 500 to 750 HLA-typed donors. Of the roughly 400 genotyped donors, 65% to 90% were placed in the genetic ancestry cluster associated with self-reported Caucasian donors. The study aimed to test whether cataloging public T cell receptors could reveal signatures of past pathogen exposure. The T cell repertoires of about 700 subjects were profiled by immunosequencing and related to cytomegalovirus serostatus. A separate validation cohort of 100 to 150 different subjects was used in addition to the roughly 670-subject first cohort. To predict cytomegalovirus infection status, the study combined high-throughput TCR immunosequencing, statistical association of individual TCRs with disease status, and machine learning. In a later analysis, previously published TCR beta repertoires from hundreds of donors were re-analyzed and high-resolution HLA genotyping was added so that TCR occurrence patterns could be studied. In the later analysis, no new phenotypic data were used to find candidate immune exposures; instead, reliance was placed on TCR beta sequences and their occurrence across donors. An earlier analysis of roughly 580 of the donors used high-throughput TCR beta sequencing to judge whether each TCR beta V gene segment behaved as functional or pseudogenic. Donor age, sex, ethnicity and CMV serostatus were compiled alongside the repertoire data. A later genetic analysis took genome-wide SNP genotypes for about three fifths of the roughly 670 donors and used that subset as a discovery cohort. All discovery cohort repertoires had been generated using a single sequencing platform. Both class I and class II loci were covered by HLA typing, at four-digit resolution. Typing coverage varied by locus: roughly 629-630 donors for A, B, C, DRB1 and DQB1; approximately 500 for DQA1; about 570 for DPA1; around 450 for DPB1. Several DR-DQ haplotypes were handled as single units for association and clustering because linkage in the cohort was strong. On average, 235,054 unique TCR beta nucleotide sequences were sequenced per donor among a few hundred genotyped donors of the cohort, with 15% to 20% of those sequences being non-productive.

Study-wide findings and limitations: Sequencing depth was assumed to be roughly uniform across donors in the presence/absence analyses, though that assumption may not hold. A later analysis associated about 17,000 TCR beta sequences with specific HLA alleles at a false discovery rate of 0.05. Broadly in line with IMGT annotations, most TCR beta V segments showed up in productive rearrangements about 90% or about 30% of the time in an earlier analysis of 587 of the donors. The earlier analysis of some 540 of the donors excluded over 15 rarely observed V segments, including chromosome 9 orphons, because counts were too low. In this cohort, only TCR beta chains were sequenced, and detectable features were limited by the absence of alpha or paired-chain data. A later genetic analysis reported fewer N-insertions in productive TCRs among donors in an Asian-associated ancestry cluster than the roughly 670-donor mean. Several of the top co-occurrence clusters appeared to be linked to parvovirus B19, influenza, CMV and Epstein-Barr virus, according to a later analysis. A few of the identified cytomegalovirus-associated TCR beta chains were confirmed in vitro to be specific for cytomegalovirus antigens. A further reported finding was that TCR beta sequences accurately predicted the HLA-A and HLA-B alleles for most subjects in the first cohort. Correlated functional status among segregating V segments might reflect linkage disequilibrium, but an unknown experimental factor could not be ruled out. Because HLA typing was missing for some donors at each locus, association tests included only the typed subset. In a later analysis, HLA-associated TCR beta chains were found to be more clonally expanded and to have lower generation probabilities than equally common non-associated chains. For the cohort, immune exposure information was limited to CMV serostatus. In a later analysis, most CMV-associated TCR beta chains were found to appear HLA-restricted, with HLA associations seemingly driven largely by CMV exposure. When HLA alleles, especially DR and DQ, strongly co-occurred, attributing TCR associations to individual alleles was difficult. The authors suggested that the approach could potentially be generalized to other disease states and immunological phenotypes. In a later genetic analysis, a missense DCLRE1C variant was associated with V-gene and J-gene trimming of TCR beta chains, and the association was replicated in an independent cohort. In a later analysis, TCR association rates were found to vary across HLA loci, with the most associated TCRs seen for DRB1 alleles and the fewest for HLA-C alleles. The 87-base-pair reads could not distinguish some IMGT-functional V segments, including TRBV6-2 and TRBV6-3, so those segments were excluded. The study gave a list of about 150 TCR beta chains associated with cytomegalovirus. The sequencing pipeline was judged likely to have produced a cluster of highly shared sequence variants as a technical artifact. Most TCR sequences were observed very rarely across donors, whereas some public TCRs were present in many individuals. The classifier was reported to diagnose cytomegalovirus status with high specificity and sensitivity in both the original and validation cohorts.

A word on this clone: This clone's antigen is unknown. No quality values exist for individual bases; no much larger clone is one base distant.

The cohort was made up of 500 to 850 healthy bone marrow donors. Cohort members were all nominally healthy when sampled, although unrecorded immune exposures were likely present. The donor was CMV seropositive and belonged to the group of about 290 seropositive cohort members. A peripheral blood sample was collected from each donor, and TCR beta sequencing was performed on peripheral blood mononuclear cells. Genomic DNA was extracted from the blood cell samples with the Qiagen DNeasy Blood Extraction Kit. The CDR3 holds 12 amino acids from the cysteine to the phenylalanine. Kept here is only the CDR3 DNA, which spans 36 bases and is read in frame from base 1. From a lookup of the germline V gene, CDR1 and CDR2 are MDHEN and SYDVKM. Relative to germline, V is 8 bases shorter and J is 8 bases shorter, with 16 bases between their ends. Library preparation was by the immunoSEQ multiplex PCR assay. For the multiplex PCR, a mixture combining 60 forward primers for TCR Vbeta segments and 13 reverse primers for TCR Jbeta segments was used. A multiplex PCR assay on genomic DNA amplified the CDR3 region of rearranged TCR beta genes. Amplified TCR beta libraries were sequenced as 87-base-pair reads on the Illumina HiSeq System. As for how the authors treated the data: A later analysis tallied around 80 million unique TCR beta chains across the 666 repertoires, and about 10 million of those chains were shared by two or more donors. Raw reads were error-corrected and collapsed into unique sequences by a nearest-neighbor algorithm in which closely related sequences were merged to remove PCR and sequencing errors. To assign V, D and J gene segments, CDR3 sequences were aligned to IMGT reference sequences. Each retained sequence needed at least a six-nucleotide match to both a V gene segment and a J gene segment. Rearrangements were classified as productive when the CDR3 lacked stop codons and remained in frame with V and J, and all other rearrangements were classified as non-productive. CDR3 was defined according to IMGT convention as the region running from the second conserved V-encoded cysteine to the conserved J-encoded phenylalanine. The earlier analysis of 450 to 750 of the donors excluded any sequence lacking an unambiguous match to a single V gene segment. An earlier analysis of 587 of the donors called V segments functional above 56.7% productive rearrangements and segregating when the between-donor standard deviation exceeded 5%. A statistical classification framework was developed to diagnose cytomegalovirus status using the catalog of TCR beta chain sequences. V and J gene assignment, in a later analysis, came from comparing TCR nucleotide sequences with IMGT/GENE-DB human TR gene sequences. In a later analysis, CDR3 sequences and most-parsimonious VDJ recombination scenarios were assigned using the TCRdist pipeline. In a later analysis, each TCR beta chain was defined by its CDR3 amino acid sequence together with its V-gene family, and reads lacking a unique V-gene family were excluded. To address suspected cross-contamination and a sequencing artifact, a later analysis removed roughly 580 highly shared, low-generation-probability nucleotide sequences. In a later analysis, a clonal expansion index was calculated for each public chain from normalized within-repertoire ranks of inferred template counts. A later analysis computed generation probabilities with a VDJ recombination model fitted to out-of-frame rearrangements, and checked the results against IGoR. In a later analysis, hypergeometric tests were used to score TCR-TCR, TCR-HLA and TCR-CMV co-occurrence, with a repertoire-size bias correction applied to TCR pairs. A later analysis estimated false discovery rates by permuting HLA or CMV assignments 20 times. In a later analysis, co-occurring TCRs were grouped using DBSCAN, and TCRdist sequence similarity was added for clustering within HLA-allele-positive subsets. Repertoires with fewer than 30,000 or more than 120,000 public chains were left out of co-occurrence clustering, as were about 5 repertoires with anomalous nucleotide sharing. The immuneACCESS repertoire file appears here via TCRdb, limited to in-frame rearrangements. These files lack a portion of the clones; in checked studies, under half of the deficit traces to unresolved V genes, and the cause of the others is not known. The V and J calls and clone size are taken from that table; D and trimming were inferred from the DNA. The sample has about 190,000 clones on record, 75% to 85% of them singletons. In total, the top ten clones hold just over 2% of the sample.

The sequence joins TRBV28 to TRBJ2-7; TRBD1 is possibly the D segment (5 matching bases). Sequencing used PBMCs. The clonotype comes from a young woman in good health and CMV-seropositive. DNA sequence: TGTGCCAGCGGGCCGAGACAGAAGCAGCAGTACTTC. Translation gives CASGPRQKQQYF.